The text below deals with one TCR beta chain. Its antigen has not been determined. It has no much larger one-base neighbor in the sample; base qualities were not kept. These data belong to a study of T cell responses to AZD1222 COVID-19 vaccine (dated by TCRdb to the early 2020s). Regarding the study in general: A total of more than 230 trial participants underwent TCR sequencing, of whom around 200 received two doses of AZD1222 and about 26 received two doses of the MenACWY control vaccine. Enrollment into the trials was organized by age into subgroups of 18-55, 56-69 and 70-plus years, and those subgroups contained approximately 160, 26 and 62 TCR-sequenced participants, respectively.

The CDR3 holds 14 amino acids from the cysteine to the phenylalanine. CDR3 DNA only is kept here, 42 bases in frame from base 1. CDR1 is given as MNHNS and CDR2 as SASEGT, both from the germline V gene. Between the V and J ends, shortened by 2 bases and 2 bases respectively, the junction contains 9 bases. General findings and caveats noted by the study authors: CD4 TCRs associated with the vaccine covered the entire spike protein, and the dominant responses were in regions 160-218 and 743-854. Spike-specific TCR breadth and depth rose significantly after two AZD1222 doses compared with day 0 and with MenACWY recipients. Because no day 14 peak-response samples were available, the repertoires could be characterized only after the peak T cell response. Most participants were white British and females outnumbered males, and the authors suggested that clonal diversity may have been underestimated. Conclusions about previously exposed vaccinees were limited because only a handful of AZD1222 recipients were SARS-CoV-2 seropositive at baseline. The 56-69-year group was small, and its depth increase did not reach significance, likely because of low power. Nearly half of unique spike-specific TCRs reportedly recognized epitopes outside regions mutated in the B.1.351 and B.1.1.7 variants.

The meaning of the sample's time point label: about 28 days (+/-7) after the second vaccine dose. Because spike-specific TCR depth and breadth did not differ between the two schedules, AZD1222 recipients who got a second dose at roughly 4 weeks were pooled with those who got a second dose at roughly 12 weeks. Samples from vaccinated people were obtained from the UK trials COV001 and COV002, which included a single-blind randomized controlled phase 2/3 trial of AZD1222 (ChAdOx1 nCoV-19) in healthy adults. For TCRbeta chain sequencing, PBMC samples were collected from trial participants at day 0 and at day 28 after the second dose. The CDR3 regions of human TCRbeta chains were analyzed by immunosequencing. Per the original workflow: Repertoire TCRs were matched against a reference library of SARS-CoV-2-specific TCRs generated with the MIRA antigen-specificity platform. Breadth meant the fraction of unique TCRs that were SARS-CoV-2-associated, whereas depth meant the fraction of total T cells that were SARS-CoV-2-associated. Each spike-specific TCR was assigned to its reactive spike region and to a CD4 or CD8 class using the MIRA data. Log10-transformed breadth and depth values were compared by one-way ANOVA with Sidak's multiple comparisons tests. Drawn from immuneACCESS, this table holds only the in-frame rearrangements with V and J called that TCRdb kept. Clones are partly lost; checked studies trace under half to an unresolved V gene and leave the rest unexplained. V and J calls and clone size are as listed in that table; D and trimming were resolved from the DNA. In this sample the table shows fewer than 100,000 clones, approximately 91% of which occur a single time. Of the sample, 15% to 20% is held by the ten largest clones.

Material: peripheral blood, obtained 28 days after the second AZD1222 dose. Rearrangement joined TRBV6-1 to TRBJ2-5; confidence is insufficient to name the D gene. The clonotype was recovered from an adult who received the AZD1222 COVID-19 vaccine. The DNA sequence is given as TGTGCCAGCAGTGAACGGCTCAGTCAAGAGACCCAGTACTTC. This encodes CASSERLSQETQYF.